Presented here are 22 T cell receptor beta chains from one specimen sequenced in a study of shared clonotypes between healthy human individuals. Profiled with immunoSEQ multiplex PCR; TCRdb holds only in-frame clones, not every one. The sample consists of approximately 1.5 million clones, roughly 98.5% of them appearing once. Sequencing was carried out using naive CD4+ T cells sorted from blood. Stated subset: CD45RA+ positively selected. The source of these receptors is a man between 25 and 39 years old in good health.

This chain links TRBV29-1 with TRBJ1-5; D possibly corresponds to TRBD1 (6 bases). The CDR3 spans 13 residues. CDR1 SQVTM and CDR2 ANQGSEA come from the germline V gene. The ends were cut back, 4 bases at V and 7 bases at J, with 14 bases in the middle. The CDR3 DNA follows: TGCAGCGTTGGTACAGGGACGGGCCAGCCCCAGCATTTT. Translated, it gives CSVGTGTGQPQHF.

The CDR3 coding sequence is TGTGCCAGCTCACCAGGTGGCGGGATAAACTACGAGCAGTACTTC. It yields the protein CASSPGGGINYEQYF. The chain recombines TRBV18 with TRBJ2-7; D might be TRBD2 (6 bases). V was trimmed by 2 bases and J by 3 bases, leaving 14 bases between them. This CDR3 has 15 residues. The germline CDR1 and CDR2 sequences are KGHSH and LQKENI.

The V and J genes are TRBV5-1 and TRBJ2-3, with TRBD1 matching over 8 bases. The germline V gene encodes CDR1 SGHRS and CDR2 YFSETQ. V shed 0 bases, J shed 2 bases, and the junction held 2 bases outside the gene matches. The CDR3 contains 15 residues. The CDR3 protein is CASSLGDRFTDTQYF. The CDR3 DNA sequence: TGCGCCAGCAGCTTGGGGGACAGGTTCACAGATACGCAGTATTTT.

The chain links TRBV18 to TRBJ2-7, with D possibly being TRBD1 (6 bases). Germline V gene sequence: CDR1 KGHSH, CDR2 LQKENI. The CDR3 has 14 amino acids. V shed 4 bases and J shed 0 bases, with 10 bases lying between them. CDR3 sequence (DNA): TGTGCCAGCTCACTGGACAGATTCTCCTACGAGCAGTACTTC. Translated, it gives CASSLDRFSYEQYF.

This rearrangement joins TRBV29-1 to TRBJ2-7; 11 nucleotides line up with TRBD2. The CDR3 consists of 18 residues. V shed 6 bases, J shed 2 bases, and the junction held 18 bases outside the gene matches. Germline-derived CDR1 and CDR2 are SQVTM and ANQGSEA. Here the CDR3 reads CSVGGTGGRLAGTYEQYF. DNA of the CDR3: TGCAGCGTGGGGGGGACAGGCGGAAGACTAGCGGGAACCTACGAGCAGTACTTC.

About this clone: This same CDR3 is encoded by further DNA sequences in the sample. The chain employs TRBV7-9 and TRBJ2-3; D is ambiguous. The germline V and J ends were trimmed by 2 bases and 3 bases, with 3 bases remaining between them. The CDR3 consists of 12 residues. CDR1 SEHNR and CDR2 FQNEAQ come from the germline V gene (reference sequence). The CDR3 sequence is CASSLLTDTQYF. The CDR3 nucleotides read TGTGCCAGCAGCTTACTAACAGATACGCAGTATTTT. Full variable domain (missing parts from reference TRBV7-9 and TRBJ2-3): DTGVSQNPRHKITKRGQNVTFRCDPISEHNRLYWYRQTLGQGPEFLTYFQNEAQLEKSRLLSDRFSAERPKGSFSTLEIQRTEQGDSAMYLCASSLLTDTQYFGPGTRLTVL.

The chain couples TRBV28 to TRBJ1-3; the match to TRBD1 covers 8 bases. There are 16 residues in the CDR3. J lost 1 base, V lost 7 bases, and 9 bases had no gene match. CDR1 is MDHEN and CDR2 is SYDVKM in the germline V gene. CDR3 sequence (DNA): TGTGCCAGCAAAATGACAGGGGCTGCTTCTGGAAACACCATATATTTT. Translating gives CASKMTGAASGNTIYF.

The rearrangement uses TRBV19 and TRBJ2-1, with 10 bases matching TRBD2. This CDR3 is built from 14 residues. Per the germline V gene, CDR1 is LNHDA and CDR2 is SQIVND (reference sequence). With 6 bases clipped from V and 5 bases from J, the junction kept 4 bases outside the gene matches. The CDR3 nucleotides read TGTGCCAGTAGCCTACTAGCGGGACACAATGAGCAGTTCTTC. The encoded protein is CASSLLAGHNEQFF.

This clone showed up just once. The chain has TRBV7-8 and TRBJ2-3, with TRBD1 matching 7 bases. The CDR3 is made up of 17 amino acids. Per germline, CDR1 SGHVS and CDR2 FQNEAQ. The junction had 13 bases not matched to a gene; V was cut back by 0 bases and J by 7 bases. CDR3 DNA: TGTGCCAGCAGCTTAGCGATGCGTGAGACAGGGAGCCATACGCAGTATTTT. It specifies CASSLAMRETGSHTQYF. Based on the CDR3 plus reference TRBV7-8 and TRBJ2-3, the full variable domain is GAGVSQSPRYKVAKRGQDVALRCDPISGHVSLFWYQQALGQGPEFLTYFQNEAQLDKSGLPSDRFFAERPEGSVSTLKIQRTQQEDSAVYLCASSLAMRETGSHTQYFGPGTRLTVL.

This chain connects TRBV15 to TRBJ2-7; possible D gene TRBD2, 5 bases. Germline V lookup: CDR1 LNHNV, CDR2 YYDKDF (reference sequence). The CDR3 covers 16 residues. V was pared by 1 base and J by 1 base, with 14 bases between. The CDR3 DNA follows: TGTGCCACCAGCAGAGGGGTGCGGGCAGCATCCTACGAGCAGTACTTC. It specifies CATSRGVRAASYEQYF. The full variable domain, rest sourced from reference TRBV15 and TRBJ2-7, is DAMVIQNPRYQVTQFGKPVTLSCSQTLNHNVMYWYQQKSSQAPKLLFHYYDKDFNNEADTPDNFQSRRPNTSFCFLDIRSPGLGDTAMYLCATSRGVRAASYEQYFGPGTRLTVT.

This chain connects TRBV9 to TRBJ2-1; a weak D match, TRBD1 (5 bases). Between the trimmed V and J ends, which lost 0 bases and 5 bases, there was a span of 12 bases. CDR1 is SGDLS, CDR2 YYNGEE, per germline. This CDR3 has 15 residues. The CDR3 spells CASSVEKGSDNEQFF. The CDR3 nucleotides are TGTGCCAGCAGCGTAGAAAAGGGGTCCGACAATGAGCAGTTCTTC.

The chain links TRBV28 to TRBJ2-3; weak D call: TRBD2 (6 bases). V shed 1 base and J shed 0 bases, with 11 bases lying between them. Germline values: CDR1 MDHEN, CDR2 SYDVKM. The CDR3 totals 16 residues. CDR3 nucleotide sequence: TGTGCCAGCAGTTTATCGGGGACTCTAAGCACAGATACGCAGTATTTT. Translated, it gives CASSLSGTLSTDTQYF.

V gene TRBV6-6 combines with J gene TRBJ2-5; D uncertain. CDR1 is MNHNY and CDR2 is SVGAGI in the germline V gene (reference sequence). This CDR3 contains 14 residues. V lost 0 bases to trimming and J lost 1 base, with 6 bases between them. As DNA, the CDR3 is TGTGCCAGCAGTTACTCGGGTGTCCAAGAGACCCAGTACTTC. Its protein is CASSYSGVQETQYF.

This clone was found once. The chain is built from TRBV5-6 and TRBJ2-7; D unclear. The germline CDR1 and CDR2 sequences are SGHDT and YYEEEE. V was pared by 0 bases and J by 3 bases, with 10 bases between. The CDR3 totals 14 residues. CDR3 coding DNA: TGTGCCAGCAGCTTGGCCAGTCAAGGCTACGAGCAGTACTTC. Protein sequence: CASSLASQGYEQYF. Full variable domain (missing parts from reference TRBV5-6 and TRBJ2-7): DAGVTQSPTHLIKTRGQQVTLRCSPKSGHDTVSWYQQALGQGPQFIFQYYEEEERQRGNFPDRFSGHQFPNYSSELNVNALLLGDSALYLCASSLASQGYEQYFGPGTRLTVT.

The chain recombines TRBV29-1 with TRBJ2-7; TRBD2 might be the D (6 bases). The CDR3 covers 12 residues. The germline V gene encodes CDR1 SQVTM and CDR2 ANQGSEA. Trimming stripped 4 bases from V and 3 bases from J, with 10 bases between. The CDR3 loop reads CSVGREDYEQYF. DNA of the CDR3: TGCAGCGTTGGCAGGGAGGACTACGAGCAGTACTTC.

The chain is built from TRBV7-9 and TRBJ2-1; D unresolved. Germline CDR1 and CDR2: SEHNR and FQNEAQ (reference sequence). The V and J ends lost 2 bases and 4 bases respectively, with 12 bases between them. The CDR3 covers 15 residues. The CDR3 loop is CASSLRTRRYNEQFF. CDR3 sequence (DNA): TGTGCCAGCAGCTTAAGAACCAGACGGTACAATGAGCAGTTCTTC. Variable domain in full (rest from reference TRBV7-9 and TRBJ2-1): DTGVSQNPRHKITKRGQNVTFRCDPISEHNRLYWYRQTLGQGPEFLTYFQNEAQLEKSRLLSDRFSAERPKGSFSTLEIQRTEQGDSAMYLCASSLRTRRYNEQFFGPGTRLTVL.

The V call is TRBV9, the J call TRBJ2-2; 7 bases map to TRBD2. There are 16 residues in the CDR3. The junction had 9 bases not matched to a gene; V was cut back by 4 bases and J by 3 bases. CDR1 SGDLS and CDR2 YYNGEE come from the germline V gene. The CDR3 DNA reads TGTGCCAGCAGCCCCAGCGGGGAGCGGTACACCGGGGAGCTGTTTTTT. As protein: CASSPSGERYTGELFF.

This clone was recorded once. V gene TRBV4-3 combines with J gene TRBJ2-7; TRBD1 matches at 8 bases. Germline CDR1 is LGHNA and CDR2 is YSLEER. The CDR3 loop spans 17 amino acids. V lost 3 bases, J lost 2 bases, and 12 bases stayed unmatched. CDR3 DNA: TGCGCCAGCAGCCAGATTCAGGGGGCGAGAAACGCCTACGAGCAGTACTTC. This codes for CASSQIQGARNAYEQYF.

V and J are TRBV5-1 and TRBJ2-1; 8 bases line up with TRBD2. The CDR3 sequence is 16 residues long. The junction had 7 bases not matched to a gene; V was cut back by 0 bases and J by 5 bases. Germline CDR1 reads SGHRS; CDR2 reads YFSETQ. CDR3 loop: CASSLGSAGDNNEQFF. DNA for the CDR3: TGCGCCAGCAGCTTGGGGTCAGCGGGAGATAACAATGAGCAGTTCTTC.

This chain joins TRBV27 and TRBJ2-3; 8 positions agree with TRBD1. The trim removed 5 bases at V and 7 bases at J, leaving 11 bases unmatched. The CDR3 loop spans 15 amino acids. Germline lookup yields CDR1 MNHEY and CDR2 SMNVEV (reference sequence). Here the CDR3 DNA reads TGTGCCAGCAGTATAAATCGACAGGGGTTGAATACGCAGTATTTT. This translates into CASSINRQGLNTQYF.

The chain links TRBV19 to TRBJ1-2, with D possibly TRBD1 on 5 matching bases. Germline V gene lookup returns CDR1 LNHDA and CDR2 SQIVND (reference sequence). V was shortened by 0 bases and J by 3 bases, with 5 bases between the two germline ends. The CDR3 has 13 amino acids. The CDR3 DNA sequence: TGTGCCAGTAGTATAGAGGGACACTATGGCTACACCTTC. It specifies CASSIEGHYGYTF.

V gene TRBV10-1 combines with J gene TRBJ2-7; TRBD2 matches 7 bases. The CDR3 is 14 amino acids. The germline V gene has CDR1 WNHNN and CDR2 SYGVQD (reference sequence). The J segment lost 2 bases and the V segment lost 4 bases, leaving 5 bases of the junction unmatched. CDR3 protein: CASSGGGTTYEQYF. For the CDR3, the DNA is TGCGCCAGCAGTGGCGGGGGAACCACCTACGAGCAGTACTTC.